The rows below give T cell receptor beta chains drawn from one sample of a study of cytomegalovirus exposure and HLA in healthy donors. This table comes from immunoSEQ multiplex PCR, and its TCRdb copy is limited to in-frame clones, with some not included. The table includes 100,000 to 150,000 clones, around three fifths detected once. The specimen was PBMCs. These receptors all stem from a woman in her thirties or forties in good health and CMV-seropositive. Both conserved end residues are part of each CDR3. Fields, in order: V gene, J gene, clone size, D gene, CDR3 DNA, CDR3 protein. The D gene is left open where the match is weak. Clone size is given for some rows only: seen once, a few or many times, or a class if the clone is expanded.

>TRBV7-9|TRBJ2-2|NA|TRBD2
TGTGCCAGCAGCTTAGACGGGGGGGCCGGGGAGCTGTTTTTT
CASSLDGGAGELFF
>TRBV6-5|TRBJ1-2|NA|TRBD1
TGTGCCAGCAGTGTAGCACAGGGGGCCTATGGCTACACCTTC
CASSVAQGAYGYTF
>TRBV6-1|TRBJ1-5|NA|TRBD1
TGTGCCAGCAGTGGATGGACAGGGGGGAATCAGCCCCAGCATTTT
CASSGWTGGNQPQHF
>TRBV2|TRBJ2-1|few|TRBD1
TGTGCCAGCAGAGGGACAGCCTCCTTATACAATGAGCAGTTCTTC
CASRGTASLYNEQFF
>TRBV15|TRBJ2-7|NA|TRBD2
TGTGCCACCAGCGGGGCGAGCGGGGGGGCAGACGAGCAGTACTTC
CATSGASGGADEQYF
>TRBV6-4|TRBJ2-7|NA|NA
TGTGCCAGCAGTGACTCTCCAGGGTTCGAGCAGTACTTC
CASSDSPGFEQYF
>TRBV11-2|TRBJ2-6|NA|NA
TGTGCCAGCAGCTCCTCCTTTGGGGCCAACGTCCTGACTTTC
CASSSSFGANVLTF
>TRBV30|TRBJ2-5|NA|TRBD2
TGTGCCTGGAGCCCGGGGGGAGTAGGGGAGCAGTACTTC
CAWSPGGVGEQYF
>TRBV5-1|TRBJ2-7|NA|TRBD2
TGCGCCAGCAGCTTGGGGCTAGCGGGAGGAACCTACGAGCAGTACTTC
CASSLGLAGGTYEQYF
>TRBV5-1|TRBJ1-1|NA|TRBD1
TGCGCCAGCAGCTTAGCGGACAGGGGTACGGGAACTGAAGCTTTCTTT
CASSLADRGTGTEAFF
>TRBV14|TRBJ1-2|NA|NA
TGTGCCAGCAGCCAAGATAACAGGGCTAACTATGGCTACACCTTC
CASSQDNRANYGYTF
>TRBV29-1|TRBJ2-5|NA|NA
TGCAGCGTTGCTTACTCTCAAGAGACCCAGTACTTC
CSVAYSQETQYF
>TRBV6-6|TRBJ1-2|few|TRBD1
TGTGCCAGCACTTCCGGGACAGGGGAACGGGGTGGCTACACCTTC
CASTSGTGERGGYTF
>TRBV9|TRBJ2-1|NA|NA
TGTGCCAGCAGCGTAGGGGCTAGCGCGTACAATGAGCAGTTCTTC
CASSVGASAYNEQFF
>TRBV11-2|TRBJ2-3|NA|NA
TGTGCCAGCAGCTTAGATCAGGGCACAGATACGCAGTATTTT
CASSLDQGTDTQYF
>TRBV18|TRBJ2-7|NA|NA
TGTGCCAGCTCAAAAACGGGACACGACTACGAGCAGTACTTC
CASSKTGHDYEQYF
>TRBV5-1|TRBJ1-1|few|TRBD1
TGCGCCAGCAGCGGCGGGACAGGGAGAGGGGACACTGAAGCTTTCTTT
CASSGGTGRGDTEAFF
>TRBV4-1|TRBJ1-1|few|NA
TGCGCCAGCAGCCACCAGGCTATGAACACTGAAGCTTTCTTT
CASSHQAMNTEAFF
>TRBV6-5|TRBJ2-7|NA|NA
TGTGCCAGCAGTAGGGAGAGGAGCTCCTACGAGCAGTACTTC
CASSRERSSYEQYF
>TRBV19|TRBJ2-5|NA|NA
TGTGCCAGTAGTAGCCTAGCGCAGTACCAAGAGACCCAGTACTTC
CASSSLAQYQETQYF
>TRBV21-1|TRBJ1-3|NA|NA
TGTGCCAGCAGCAAGCACCCGGTGTTCTCTGGAAACACCATATATTTT
CASSKHPVFSGNTIYF
>TRBV13|TRBJ1-1|NA|NA
TGTGCCAGCAGCTTAGGGGGAAGGGGTATGAACACTGAAGCTTTCTTT
CASSLGGRGMNTEAFF
>TRBV14|TRBJ1-1|NA|TRBD1
TGTGCCAGCAGCCAAGAGGCCAGGGGGACTGAAGCTTTCTTT
CASSQEARGTEAFF
>TRBV9|TRBJ1-5|few|TRBD1
TGTGCCAGCAGTTCTGCCGGGACAGGGGGAAATCAGCCCCAGCATTTT
CASSSAGTGGNQPQHF
>TRBV29-1|TRBJ2-1|NA|NA
TGCAGCGTTGATTTGGGACTGAGCTCCTACAATGAGCAGTTCTTC
CSVDLGLSSYNEQFF
>TRBV5-4|TRBJ1-2|NA|TRBD1
TGTGCCAGCAGCTTGGAGACAGGGAGTGGCTACACCTTC
CASSLETGSGYTF
>TRBV27|TRBJ2-7|NA|TRBD1
TGTGCCAGCAGCCGGGACAGATCCTACGAGCAGTACTTC
CASSRDRSYEQYF
>TRBV6-1|TRBJ2-7|NA|TRBD1
TGTGCCAGCAGCCTCCTGGGGGGACAGGGCGGCGAGCAGTACTTC
CASSLLGGQGGEQYF
>TRBV10-3|TRBJ1-1|NA|TRBD1
TGTGCCATCAGGGCGGGACAGGGGGCCCCTGAAGCTTTCTTT
CAIRAGQGAPEAFF
>TRBV6-1|TRBJ2-7|once|TRBD1
TGTGCCAGCAGTGAACAGGGGGTCACCTACGAGCAGTACTTC
CASSEQGVTYEQYF
>TRBV10-3|TRBJ2-7|once|NA
TGTGCCATCAGTGACTTATACGGGGAGCAGTACTTC
CAISDLYGEQYF
>TRBV18|TRBJ2-2|NA|NA
TGTGCCAGCTCACCACGGCGGGATAACACCGGGGAGCTGTTTTTT
CASSPRRDNTGELFF
>TRBV2|TRBJ1-4|few|TRBD1
TGTGCCAGCAGCCGAGGGACAGGGCCCGGGGAAAAACTGTTTTTT
CASSRGTGPGEKLFF
>TRBV5-1|TRBJ1-2|once|NA
TGCGCCAGCAGCCCGGACGGGACATTCCTTAACTATGGCTACACCTTC
CASSPDGTFLNYGYTF